This T cell receptor (beta chain) was captured in a study of blood T cell repertoires in COVID-19. Germline V CDR1 and CDR2: SGHTA, FQGNSA. V was shortened by 1 base and J by 8 bases, with 14 bases between the two germline ends. This CDR3 spans 14 amino acids. Per the study methods: From reference gene primer amplification, estimates of nucleated cell counts were derived. Method: immunoSEQ multiplex PCR; TCRdb's copy keeps in-frame clones and lacks some. V and J calls and clone size follow that table, whereas D and trimming were derived from the DNA. The data contain about 180,000 clones, 86% of them seen just once; the ten biggest clones take up 2.9%.

Sequencing was done on a sample of peripheral blood. V and J are TRBV7-2 and TRBJ1-2, with D maybe TRBD1 (5 bases). The source of this sequence is a woman aged 25-40 years with active or convalescent COVID-19. CDR3 amino acids: CASSLEAGSYGYTF. CDR3 bases: TGTGCCAGCAGCTTAGAAGCAGGGTCGTACGGCTACACCTTC.